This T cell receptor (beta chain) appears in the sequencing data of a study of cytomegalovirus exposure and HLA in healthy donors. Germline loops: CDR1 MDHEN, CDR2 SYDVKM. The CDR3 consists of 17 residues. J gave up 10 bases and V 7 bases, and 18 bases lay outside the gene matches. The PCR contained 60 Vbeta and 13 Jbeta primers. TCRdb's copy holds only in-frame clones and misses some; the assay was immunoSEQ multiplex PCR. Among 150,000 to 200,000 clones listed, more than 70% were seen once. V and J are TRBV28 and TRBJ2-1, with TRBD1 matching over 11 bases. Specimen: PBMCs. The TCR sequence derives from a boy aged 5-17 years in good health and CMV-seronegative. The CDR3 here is CASTTAWDRGGLLEQFF. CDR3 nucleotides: TGTGCCAGCACCACCGCCTGGGACAGGGGGGGTCTTTTAGAGCAGTTCTTC.